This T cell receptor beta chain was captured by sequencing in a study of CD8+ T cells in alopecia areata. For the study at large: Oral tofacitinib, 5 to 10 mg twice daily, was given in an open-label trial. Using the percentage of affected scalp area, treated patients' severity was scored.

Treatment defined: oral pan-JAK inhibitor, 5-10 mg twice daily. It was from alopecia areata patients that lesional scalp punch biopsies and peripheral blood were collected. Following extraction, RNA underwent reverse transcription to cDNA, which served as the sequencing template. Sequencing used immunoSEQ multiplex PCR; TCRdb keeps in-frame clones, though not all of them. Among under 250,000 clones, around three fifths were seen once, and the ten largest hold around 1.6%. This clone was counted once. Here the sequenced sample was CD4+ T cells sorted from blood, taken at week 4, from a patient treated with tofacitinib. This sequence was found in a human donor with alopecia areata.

CDR3 DNA: TGTGCCAGCAGTCCCCAGGCCCTTCGGAATGAGCAGTTCTTC. Translation gives CASSPQALRNEQFF. This chain links TRBV27 with TRBJ2-1; D is uncertain. The CDR3 extends over 14 amino acids. Per the germline V gene, CDR1 is MNHEY and CDR2 is SMNVEV (reference sequence). V dropped 5 bases and J dropped 7 bases, with 15 bases sitting between them.